This T cell receptor (beta chain) was sequenced for a study of cytomegalovirus exposure and HLA in healthy donors. Germline CDR1 and CDR2: SGHTA and FQGTGA. This CDR3 is built from 13 residues. V was pared by 0 bases and J by 6 bases, with 8 bases between. General study findings and limits: It was assumed in the presence/absence analyses that sequencing depth was roughly uniform across donors. Most TCR sequences were rare, but some public TCRs occurred in many donors.

In this sample, this clone turned up a few times. Its cognate antigen is unknown. The PCR contained 60 Vbeta and 13 Jbeta primers. Clones were read by immunoSEQ multiplex PCR, and TCRdb kept only the in-frame ones, dropping some. This table holds around 85,000 clones, around 82% found once. The material sequenced was PBMCs. The clonotype was recovered from a male donor in good health and CMV-seronegative. The rearrangement joins TRBV7-3 to TRBJ1-2; D is unresolved. The CDR3 region is CASSLTTIHGYTF. CDR3 nucleotide sequence: TGTGCCAGCAGCTTAACAACTATTCATGGCTACACCTTC.